Listed below are T cell receptor beta chains from one sample, sequenced in a study of OX40 agonist ivuxolimab in advanced cancers. Clones were sequenced by immunoSEQ multiplex PCR, and TCRdb holds only the in-frame ones, with some missing. Here the sample spans under 140,000 clones, over 85% being singletons. The sample here was CD4+ or CD8+ T cells sorted from blood, taken in a trial of the OX40 agonist ivuxolimab. The receptors stem from an adult with an advanced solid tumor such as melanoma, head and neck, liver or kidney cancer. Both conserved end residues are part of each CDR3. A D gene is named only where the DNA matches it firmly. A row's size may be missing; if present it is once, few, many or a size class.

v_gene	abundance	j_gene	d_gene	CDR3nt	CDR3aa
TRBV2	NA	TRBJ2-2	NA	TGTGCCAGCCATAAGACAGCGAACACCGGGGAGCTGTTTTTT	CASHKTANTGELFF
TRBV19	NA	TRBJ2-1	TRBD2	TGTGCCAGTAGTATTGGCGGGGGATTAGGGCGCAATGAGCAGTTCTTC	CASSIGGGLGRNEQFF
TRBV18	NA	TRBJ2-2	NA	TGTGCCAGCTCACCGGTAGAAGGTTACACCGGGGAGCTGTTTTTT	CASSPVEGYTGELFF
TRBV21-1	NA	TRBJ2-5	NA	TGTGCCAGCAGCAAAGCCCCCCGGATGCTAGCGGAGACAGTTCTTGAAGAGACCCAGTACTTC	CASSKAPRMLAETVLEETQYF
TRBV27	NA	TRBJ1-2	TRBD1	TGTGCCAGCAGTCTAATCCCGGACAGGGGTGGTGGCTACACCTTC	CASSLIPDRGGGYTF
TRBV5-6	NA	TRBJ2-7	TRBD2	TGTGCCAGCAGCCGGTATGGATCGGGGGGGACCTACGAGCAGTACTTC	CASSRYGSGGTYEQYF
TRBV7-2	NA	TRBJ1-6	TRBD1	TGTGCCAGCAGCTTAGAGGGACAGGGGTCGACACCCCTCCACTTT	CASSLEGQGSTPLHF
TRBV6-5	NA	TRBJ2-3	NA	TGTGCCAGCAGGGGTAGCGTAGATACGCAGTATTTT	CASRGSVDTQYF
TRBV7-9	NA	TRBJ2-1	NA	TGTGCCAGCAGCTTAATTGGGGACTTTTTAAATGAGCAGTTCTTC	CASSLIGDFLNEQFF
TRBV18	NA	TRBJ2-2	NA	TGTGCCAGCTCACCCCTGCAGGCTAACACCGGGGAGCTGTTTTTT	CASSPLQANTGELFF
TRBV14	NA	TRBJ1-4	TRBD1	TGTGCCAGCAGCCAACGGAGCCGGGGGACAGGGTATGAAAAACTGTTTTTT	CASSQRSRGTGYEKLFF
TRBV30	NA	TRBJ2-3	NA	TGTGCCTGGAGTATAACCAGGGACGGTACGCAGTATTTT	CAWSITRDGTQYF
TRBV7-6	NA	TRBJ1-1	NA	TGTGCCAGCAGCTTAGCGGGGGGATTCGGTGAAGCTTTCTTT	CASSLAGGFGEAFF
TRBV18	NA	TRBJ1-3	NA	TGTGCCAGCTCACCAATGGGTGGTGGAAACACCATATATTTT	CASSPMGGGNTIYF
TRBV4-2	NA	TRBJ2-7	NA	TGTGCCAGCAGCCAGCTGGAGAGCGTGAACGAGCAGTACTTC	CASSQLESVNEQYF
TRBV5-1	NA	TRBJ1-5	NA	TGCGCCAGCAGCTTGGCCAGATACTATAGCAATCAGCCCCAGCATTTT	CASSLARYYSNQPQHF
TRBV29-1	NA	TRBJ2-7	NA	TGCAGCGCTTCAAACGGGGGCTACGAGCAGTACTTC	CSASNGGYEQYF
TRBV9	once	TRBJ1-1	TRBD1	TGTGCCAGCAGCGTGGGACAGGACACTGAAGCTTTCTTT	CASSVGQDTEAFF
TRBV12-5	once	TRBJ2-7	TRBD2	TGTGCTAGTGGTTTGATCCTTAGCGGGGGCTCCTACGAGCAGTACTTC	CASGLILSGGSYEQYF
TRBV5-8	few	TRBJ2-3	NA	TGTGCCAGCAGCTTGGAGCGTACAGATACGCAGTATTTT	CASSLERTDTQYF
TRBV7-8	NA	TRBJ2-7	TRBD2	TGTGCCAGCAGTCTGACTAGCGGGAGGGGGGAGCAGTACTTC	CASSLTSGRGEQYF
TRBV2	once	TRBJ1-2	NA	TGTGCCAGCAGTGACAGGGCGGCGTGGGGCTACACCTTC	CASSDRAAWGYTF
TRBV4-1	NA	TRBJ2-3	TRBD1	TGCGCCAGCAGTAAACAGGGGGCCGATACGCAGTATTTT	CASSKQGADTQYF
TRBV5-1	NA	TRBJ2-5	TRBD1	TGCGCCAGCACCCTATACCCGGGACAGAAAGAGACCCAGTACTTC	CASTLYPGQKETQYF
TRBV30	NA	TRBJ1-2	TRBD1	TGTGCCTGGAATATGGCAGGGGGTGTAGGCTACACCTTC	CAWNMAGGVGYTF
TRBV7-9	NA	TRBJ2-1	NA	TGTGCCAGCAGCCACCGGGGACTTTTCTACAATGAGCAGTTCTTC	CASSHRGLFYNEQFF
TRBV5-6	NA	TRBJ1-3	TRBD1	TGTGCCAGCAAACCTACAGGGGGCGCGAGGGGAAACACCATATATTTT	CASKPTGGARGNTIYF
TRBV19	few	TRBJ2-7	TRBD1	TGTGCCAGTAGGACCGGGACAGGGGGCAGTATGAACGAGCAGTACTTC	CASRTGTGGSMNEQYF
TRBV6-5	few	TRBJ1-5	NA	TGTGCCAGTGGTTGGAAGAGCAATCAGCCCCAGCATTTT	CASGWKSNQPQHF
TRBV27	NA	TRBJ2-1	NA	TGTGCCAGCACCCAAGCAAGTGAGGGGACCCCGTACAATGAGCAGTTCTTC	CASTQASEGTPYNEQFF
TRBV23-1	NA	TRBJ1-5	NA	TGCGCCAGCAGCATGAGAGGGGATCAGCCCCAGCATTTT	CASSMRGDQPQHF
TRBV5-4	NA	TRBJ1-1	NA	TGTGCCAGCAGCGTTGGCCGTGGGGGGCAGAACACTGAAGCTTTCTTT	CASSVGRGGQNTEAFF
TRBV14	NA	TRBJ2-3	TRBD2	TGTGCCAGCAGCCAAGACCCCCTACTAGCGGGGGGGCAGTATTTT	CASSQDPLLAGGQYF
TRBV14	few	TRBJ2-6	NA	TGTGCCAGCAGCCTTTCTGGGGCCAACGTCCTGACTTTC	CASSLSGANVLTF
TRBV25-1	once	TRBJ1-6	TRBD1	TGTGCCAGCAGTGAGGGGAGGGACAGCTTGATTGATTCACCCCTCCACTTT	CASSEGRDSLIDSPLHF
TRBV6-5	once	TRBJ1-1	NA	TGTGCCAGCACCGGTTCTGGTCTTTCGGCTGAAGCTTTCTTT	CASTGSGLSAEAFF
TRBV7-2	NA	TRBJ2-5	NA	TGTGCCAGCAGCTTAGAGGGTCGGGAACTAGAGACCCAGTACTTC	CASSLEGRELETQYF
TRBV30	NA	TRBJ1-1	NA	TGTGCCTGGAGCCCCCTTCGCGGGGCCGAAGCTTTCTTT	CAWSPLRGAEAFF
TRBV6-5	NA	TRBJ2-7	TRBD1	TGTGCCAGCAGTTATAAGTGGGGACAGGAATACGAGCAGTACTTC	CASSYKWGQEYEQYF
TRBV6-1	NA	TRBJ2-1	NA	TGTGCCAGCAGTGAAACCGGCAATGAGCAGTTCTTC	CASSETGNEQFF
TRBV9	NA	TRBJ1-2	TRBD1	TGTGCCAGCAGCGTTTCGATCACAGGGGGGATTAACTATGGCTACACCTTC	CASSVSITGGINYGYTF
TRBV9	once	TRBJ1-5	NA	TGTGCCAGCAACTCCAATGGGGGCAATCAGCCCCAGCATTTT	CASNSNGGNQPQHF
TRBV25-1	NA	TRBJ2-7	TRBD1	TGTGCCAGCAGTGAGTTTGGGACAGAGTACTACGAGCAGTACTTC	CASSEFGTEYYEQYF
TRBV2	NA	TRBJ1-2	NA	TGTGCCAGCTCGAACGTGGCAGGTTATGGCTACACCTTC	CASSNVAGYGYTF
TRBV6-6	NA	TRBJ1-5	NA	TGTGCCAGCAGTTACTGGGACAATAGCAATCAGCCCCAGCATTTT	CASSYWDNSNQPQHF
TRBV5-4	NA	TRBJ2-2	NA	TGTGCCAGCAGCTGGGACGCGAACACCGGGGAGCTGTTTTTT	CASSWDANTGELFF
TRBV4-2	NA	TRBJ2-5	NA	TGTGCCAGCAGCCACCAAGAGACCCAGTACTTC	CASSHQETQYF
TRBV19	few	TRBJ1-5	TRBD1	TGTGCCAGTATCGGACAGGGGGTCAATCAGCCCCAGCATTTT	CASIGQGVNQPQHF
TRBV11-3	NA	TRBJ1-1	TRBD1	TGTGCCAGCAGCCCGAGACAGGGCACTGAAGCTTTCTTT	CASSPRQGTEAFF
TRBV10-3	NA	TRBJ1-2	NA	TGTGCCATCAGTGACCCCCGTGGCAGGAACTATGGCTACACCTTC	CAISDPRGRNYGYTF
TRBV7-6	NA	TRBJ2-1	TRBD1	TGTGCCAGCAGCGCTGGGCTGACAGGGGGCCGCAATGAGCAGTTCTTC	CASSAGLTGGRNEQFF
TRBV19	NA	TRBJ1-2	NA	TGTGCCAGTAGTATTGACGGCTACCACTATGGCTACACCTTC	CASSIDGYHYGYTF